The 2 T cell receptor beta chains in this list originate from one sample, sequenced in a study of control samples from healthy donors and cancer patients. Measured with immunoSEQ multiplex PCR; TCRdb has only the in-frame clones, and not every one. The sample shows some 150,000 clones, about 94% of them seen only once. The source material was PBMCs. Receptor source: a man in his sixties with colorectal cancer.

This chain joins TRBV7-9 and TRBJ2-1, with 8 bases fitting TRBD1. The ends lost 2 bases at V and 5 bases at J; junction bases unmatched: 8. The CDR3 runs 16 residues. From germline, CDR1 is SEHNR and CDR2 FQNEAQ (reference sequence). CDR3 nucleotide sequence: TGTGCCAGCAGCTTAATCGGCAGGGGGCCTGACAATGAGCAGTTCTTC. Residues: CASSLIGRGPDNEQFF.

This sequence joins TRBV5-1 and TRBJ1-2; no definite D call. The V end lost 0 bases, the J end lost 2 bases, and 11 bases lay between the germline ends. The germline V gene has CDR1 SGHRS and CDR2 YFSETQ. The CDR3 runs 15 residues. The CDR3 here is CASSLALGLNYGYTF. The CDR3 nucleotides are TGCGCCAGCAGCTTGGCCTTAGGGTTGAACTATGGCTACACCTTC.